This T cell receptor beta chain came from a study of blood T cell repertoires in COVID-19 (dated by TCRdb to the early 2020s). For the wider study: Samples covering the acute and convalescent phases of COVID-19 were provided by collaborators in the United States, Italy and Spain. The material from the prospective study consisted of cDNA or gDNA derived from T cells, B-cell-depleted T cells, or PBMCs. Subjects who had been exposed to COVID-19, were actively infected with it, or had recovered from it provided the deeply sampled blood TCRbeta repertoires that made up the dataset. The repertoires were released in a freely available public database intended as a resource for research on the immune response to SARS-CoV-2. The samples were drawn from the first 160 participants of the ongoing ImmuneRACE study and from over 950 subjects provided by 6 global collaborators. The sample metadata nearly always contained a de-identified subject ID, COVID-19 status, age in years and sex. Where HLA class I and class II types were available, the types were taken from metadata supplied by the sample provider, not from assay-based typing.

TCRbeta CDR3 regions were amplified from genomic DNA by means of the immunoSEQ Assay, a bias-controlled multiplex PCR. As for the original processing: Nucleated cell counts per sample were estimated from amplification of reference gene primers within the assay. Sequence reads were collapsed and filtered to measure the absolute abundance of every unique TCRbeta CDR3 rearrangement. Productive Simpson clonality was computed per sample as the square root of Simpson's diversity index over productive rearrangements. TCRdb obtained this table from immuneACCESS and retained in-frame rearrangements with V and J assigned. These tables miss some clones; where compared with another copy, unresolved V genes account for less than half of the shortfall, and the remainder is unexplained. That table is the source of V, J and clone size, and D and trimming were worked out from the DNA. Here the sample has around 200,000 clones; around 87% occur a single time. The ten largest clonotypes hold around 2.5% of the sample.

Points the paper makes about the study in general: How much clinical and demographic metadata was included differed by source and by participant, and the metadata was provided uncurated.

As concerns this clone: No cognate antigen has been identified for it. Within one base of it there is no much larger clone, and no base qualities were kept.

The collaborating institutions used their own protocols to collect whole blood in K2EDTA tubes. For TCRbeta analysis, collaborators shipped samples as frozen whole blood, isolated PBMCs, or DNA extracted from either of those sample types. This receptor was taken from a man aged 40-49 years with active or convalescent COVID-19. Sequencing was done on a sample of peripheral blood.

The DNA reads as follows: TGTGCCTGGAATGGAGGGCACGACTCTGGAAACACCATATATTTT. It translates to CAWNGGHDSGNTIYF. The V gene is TRBV30 and the J gene is TRBJ1-3, with the D gene too uncertain to name. The germline V gene encodes CDR1 GTSNPN and CDR2 SVGIG (reference sequence). The CDR3 holds 15 amino acids from the cysteine to the phenylalanine. The read is trimmed to its CDR3 DNA, 45 bases read in frame from base 1. V loses 4 bases, J loses 0 bases, and the germline ends lie 13 bases apart.